Each of the 25 T cell receptor beta chains below was sequenced from the same sample in a study of CD8 T cells in Susac syndrome (dated by TCRdb to between 2017 and 2020). The library was prepared using the immunoSEQ multiplex PCR assay. RNA was extracted with the RNeasy kit and about 0.5 to 1 ug was reverse transcribed using random hexamers. TCRdb applied fastp at Q25 and MiXCR to the public reads, then kept only in-frame beta chains. CDR3 protein duplicates are merged, each entry listing the most common genes and DNA. The sample table holds just over 300,000 distinct CDR3 sequences, of which roughly 94% were seen once. The top ten clones comprise more than 0.06% of the sample. Sequenced input: CD4+ T cells from PBMCs. The receptors here all came from a human donor with multiple sclerosis.

The chain employs TRBV5-8 and TRBJ1-5, with D possibly TRBD1 on 5 matching bases. The germline gives CDR1 SGHTS, CDR2 YDEGEE. Trimming took 4 bases from V and 0 from J, leaving 11 bases between them. CDR3 length equals 15 residues. DNA for the CDR3: TGTGCCAGCAGCGAGGGACTTACTAGCAATCAGCCCCAGCATTTT. Its protein is CASSEGLTSNQPQHF.

The gene calls are TRBV12-3 or TRBV12-4 and TRBJ2-5; TRBD2 matches at 10 bases. The trim removed 6 bases at V and 0 bases at J, leaving 4 bases unmatched. The CDR3 sequence is 15 residues long. CDR3 protein: CASSLGTSDQETQYF. As DNA, the CDR3 is TGTGCCAGCAGCCTAGGGACTAGCGACCAAGAGACCCAGTACTTC.

In nucleotides, the CDR3 is TGCAGTGCTAGAAGCCGGGACACTCCGAACGAGCAGTACTTC. Amino acid sequence: CSARSRDTPNEQYF. This rearrangement joins TRBV20-1 to TRBJ2-7, with a tentative D call TRBD1 (6 bases). Germline-derived CDR1 and CDR2 are DFQATT and SNEGSKA (reference sequence). This CDR3 is 14 amino acids long. Deletions cut 2 bases from V and 5 bases from J, with 16 bases between.

This chain links TRBV29-1 with TRBJ2-5, with TRBD2 as a possible D gene (5 bases). Looked up from germline, CDR1 is SQVTM and CDR2 is ANQGSEA. The CDR3 loop spans 14 amino acids. V was clipped by 2 bases and J by 5 bases, with 15 bases between them. This CDR3 is CSVESLGKAETQYF. The CDR3 DNA is TGCAGCGTTGAATCCCTCGGGAAGGCGGAGACCCAGTACTTC.

The count of this clonotype is one. The CDR3 DNA reads as TGTGCCAGCAGTGAATCGTCCCGGGACAGGGACGAGCAGTACTTC. Translating it yields CASSESSRDRDEQYF. This sequence joins TRBV6-1 and TRBJ2-7; 9 positions agree with TRBD1. CDR3 size: 15 residues. V lost 2 bases to trimming and J lost 5 bases; unmatched junction nucleotides: 7. Germline V gene sequence: CDR1 MNHNS, CDR2 SASEGT.

The chain is built from TRBV11-2 and TRBJ2-5; 11 positions match TRBD1. CDR1 and CDR2 (germline): SGHAT, FQNNGV. Germline trimming cut 0 bases from V and 5 bases from J; bases unmatched to any gene: 5. The CDR3 contains 16 residues. Here the CDR3 DNA reads TGTGCCAGCAGCTTAGAGCGGACAGGGGGCGCGGAGACCCAGTACTTC. Its translation is CASSLERTGGAETQYF.

The DNA for the CDR3 is TGTGCCAGCAGCTTAGGTTCTGGCAGAGGTTATGAGCCCCAGCATTTT. Translating gives CASSLGSGRGYEPQHF. This chain connects TRBV5-6 to TRBJ1-5; D is unclear. The CDR3 is 16 residues long. Per germline, CDR1 SGHDT and CDR2 YYEEEE. The V end lost 2 bases, the J end lost 8 bases, and 20 bases lay between the germline ends.

In its sample, this clonotype was seen once. The chain employs TRBV29-1 and TRBJ2-3, with D hard to call. The CDR3 sequence is 12 residues long. V lost 3 bases, J lost 2 bases, and 6 bases lay in between. The V gene's germline CDR1 is SQVTM and CDR2 ANQGSEA. For the CDR3, the DNA is TGCAGCGTTGATAGCACCACAGATACGCAGTATTTT. This codes for CSVDSTTDTQYF.

The V gene is TRBV2, the J gene TRBJ2-1, with 7 bases lining up with TRBD2. The V segment lost 10 bases and the J segment 7 bases; nucleotides outside the gene matches: 19. CDR3 length: 16 residues. Germline V gives CDR1 SNHLY, CDR2 FYNNEI. CDR3 nucleotide sequence: TGTGCCAACCTCCCCGGGAGGTTAGCTACAAAAAATGAGCAGTTCTTC. It encodes CANLPGRLATKNEQFF.

For the CDR3, the DNA is TGTGCCTGGAGTGTAGTTCGTACAAGCTATGGCTACACCTTC. This encodes CAWSVVRTSYGYTF. The J gene is TRBJ1-2, the V gene TRBV30; D is undetermined. The CDR3 is made up of 14 amino acids. V was trimmed by 0 bases and J by 4 bases, leaving 12 bases between them. CDR1 is GTSNPN and CDR2 is SVGIG in the germline V gene (reference sequence).

J is TRBJ2-3 and V is TRBV5-1, with D possibly being TRBD1 (6 bases). Looked up from germline, CDR1 is SGHRS and CDR2 is YFSETQ. Trimming removed 5 bases at V and 0 bases at J, with 13 bases between. CDR3 size: 15 residues. In nucleotides, the CDR3 is TGCGCCAGCAGAATGGACAGAACTAGCACAGATACGCAGTATTTT. Encoded protein: CASRMDRTSTDTQYF.

This clonotype was observed a single time. The gene calls are TRBV2 and TRBJ1-5, with D possibly matching TRBD1 (6 bases). The ends were cut back, 5 bases at V and 8 bases at J, with 13 bases in the middle. The CDR3 length is 13 residues. Per germline, CDR1 SNHLY and CDR2 FYNNEI. The CDR3 DNA sequence: TGTGCCAGCAGTCTGGGACACCCCGAGCCCCAGCATTTT. This gives the protein CASSLGHPEPQHF.

The chain joins TRBV6-5 to TRBJ2-2, with D possibly TRBD1 on 6 matching bases. CDR3 length: 13 residues. Germline CDR1 reads MNHEY; CDR2 reads SVGAGI. V was pared by 8 bases and J by 5 bases, with 12 bases between. The CDR3 nucleotides are TGTGCCAGCGCCGGGACACGTACCGGGGAGCTGTTTTTT. It encodes CASAGTRTGELFF.

The chain links TRBV27 to TRBJ2-7, with 10 bases lining up with TRBD1. The length of the CDR3 is 13 residues. CDR1 MNHEY and CDR2 SMNVEV come from the germline V gene (reference sequence). V lost 6 bases and J lost 5; bases outside the gene matches: 4. This CDR3 reads CASRRDRGHEQYF. The CDR3 nucleotides read TGTGCCAGCAGGCGGGACAGGGGTCACGAGCAGTACTTC.

This clonotype was seen a handful of times. The chain recombines TRBV3-1 with TRBJ2-7; 7 nucleotides align to TRBD2. Trimming removed 1 base from V and 7 bases from J; junction bases left unmatched: 4. CDR1 is LGHDT, CDR2 YNNKEL, per germline (reference sequence). The CDR3 is 13 amino acids. CDR3 residues: CASSQGEGYEQYF. The CDR3 region has the DNA TGTGCCAGCAGCCAAGGGGAGGGCTATGAGCAGTACTTC.

The chain employs TRBV6-1 and TRBJ1-1, with D unresolved. The CDR3 totals 12 residues. With 10 bases removed from V and 1 base from J, the gap between germline ends came to 10 bases. Germline V gene lookup returns CDR1 MNHNS and CDR2 SASEGT. CDR3: CAIVQRNTEAFF. As DNA, the CDR3 is TGTGCCATCGTTCAGAGGAACACTGAAGCTTTCTTT.

The rearrangement links TRBV5-4 to TRBJ2-4; 13 bases are a match to TRBD2. The CDR3 length is 16 residues. V lost 2 bases, J lost 9 bases, and 8 bases stayed unmatched. Germline CDR1 reads SGHNT; CDR2 reads YYREEE (reference sequence). The CDR3 region is CASSFGTSGGAGIQYF. CDR3 DNA: TGTGCCAGCAGCTTCGGCACTAGCGGGGGGGCGGGCATTCAGTACTTC. The full variable domain, rest sourced from reference TRBV5-4 and TRBJ2-4, is ETGVTQSPTHLIKTRGQQVTLRCSSQSGHNTVSWYQQALGQGPQFIFQYYREEENGRGNFPPRFSGLQFPNYSSELNVNALELDDSALYLCASSFGTSGGAGIQYFGAGTRLSVL.

The rearrangement uses TRBV6-1 and TRBJ2-3; tentatively, D is TRBD2 (6 bases). Deletions cut 8 bases from V and 2 bases from J, with 23 bases between. The CDR3 contains 17 residues. Germline assignment: CDR1 MNHNS and CDR2 SASEGT. The CDR3 DNA follows: TGTGCCAGCTCCCCCCAGCGGGTCCTCGGGTTCACAGATACGCAGTATTTT. As protein: CASSPQRVLGFTDTQYF.

The rearrangement links TRBV4-1 to TRBJ2-5, with a tentative D call TRBD1 (5 bases). The CDR3 loop spans 14 amino acids. Trimming took off 2 bases at V and 2 bases at J, with 9 bases between the two ends. Per germline, CDR1 MGHRA and CDR2 YSYEKL. CDR3 sequence reads: CASSQTRAQETQYF. DNA of the CDR3: TGCGCCAGCAGCCAAACCAGGGCGCAAGAGACCCAGTACTTC.

V and J are TRBV7-2 and TRBJ2-5; 14 positions agree with TRBD2. Germline V lookup: CDR1 SGHTA, CDR2 FQGNSA. CDR3 size: 16 residues. Losses at the gene ends were 5 bases for V and 0 bases for J; bases not matched to a gene: 2. The CDR3 spells CASSRTSGGNQETQYF. CDR3 coding DNA: TGTGCCAGCAGCCGGACTAGCGGGGGGAACCAAGAGACCCAGTACTTC. Complete variable domain (other parts from reference TRBV7-2 and TRBJ2-5): GAGVSQSPSNKVTEKGKDVELRCDPISGHTALYWYRQSLGQGLEFLIYFQGNSAPDKSGLPSDRFSAERTGGSVSTLTIQRTQQEDSAVYLCASSRTSGGNQETQYFGPGTRLLVL.

The chain recombines TRBV19 with TRBJ2-4; 7 nucleotides match TRBD2. Germline-derived CDR1 and CDR2 are LNHDA and SQIVND (reference sequence). J was trimmed by 4 bases and V by 1 base; bases with no gene match: 7. The length of the CDR3 is 16 residues. CDR3 coding DNA: TGTGCCAGTAGTATAGTCCCTCTAGCGGCTAAAAACATTCAGTACTTC. This translates into CASSIVPLAAKNIQYF.

The chain joins TRBV7-6 to TRBJ2-7; no clear D gene. This CDR3 has 15 amino acids. The V gene lost 1 base and the J gene lost 0 bases, with 10 bases spanning the gap. Germline CDR1 is SGHVS and CDR2 is FNYEAQ. CDR3 loop: CASSLGTRSSYEQYF. The DNA for the CDR3 is TGTGCCAGCAGCTTAGGGACCCGGAGCTCCTACGAGCAGTACTTC.

The rearrangement uses TRBV18 and TRBJ1-1, with D uncertain. V was pared by 1 base and J by 1 base, with 7 bases between. The CDR3 consists of 14 residues. Looked up from germline, CDR1 is KGHSH and CDR2 is LQKENI. CDR3 sequence: CASSPQGRNTEAFF. CDR3 sequence (DNA): TGTGCCAGCTCACCACAGGGCCGGAACACTGAAGCTTTCTTT.

The chain links TRBV29-1 to TRBJ2-3; weak D call: TRBD2 (6 bases). Trimming left V 2 bases short and J 6 bases short, with 9 bases between. Germline lookup yields CDR1 SQVTM and CDR2 ANQGSEA. CDR3 length: 12 residues. The CDR3 protein is CSVEWGRDTQYF. Here the CDR3 DNA reads TGCAGCGTTGAATGGGGGAGGGATACGCAGTATTTT.

The rearrangement uses TRBV10-2 and TRBJ1-1; TRBD1 might be the D (5 bases). This CDR3 spans 11 amino acids. The V and J ends lost 6 bases and 7 bases respectively, with 9 bases between them. Germline V CDR1 and CDR2: WSHSY, SAAADI. The CDR3 bases are TGCGCCAGCAGCCACGGGGGTGAAGCTTTCTTT. As protein: CASSHGGEAFF.